Following are 19 T cell receptor beta chains from one sample sequenced in a study of blood T cell repertoires in COVID-19. Clones were read by immunoSEQ multiplex PCR, and TCRdb kept only the in-frame ones, dropping some. In the table there are 210,000 or so clones, 65% to 85% of which are singletons. Sequencing was performed on PBMCs or T cells enriched from blood (not recorded which). The receptors shown here come from a man aged 30 to 45 with acute COVID-19.

The chain uses TRBV7-9 and TRBJ1-2, with no clear D. CDR1 is SEHNR, CDR2 FQNEAQ, per germline (reference sequence). The CDR3 extends over 13 amino acids. V lost 5 bases to trimming and J lost 4 bases, with 11 bases between them. The CDR3 region has the DNA TGTGCCAGCAGCCCCCCCGTCTTCTATGGCTACACCTTC. Translated: CASSPPVFYGYTF.

The CDR3 bases are TGTGCCAGCGGGGGACAGCTCCTCTCTGGAAACACCATATATTTT. Amino acids: CASGGQLLSGNTIYF. The chain joins TRBV6-6 to TRBJ1-3; 7 nucleotides match TRBD1. Germline V gene sequence: CDR1 MNHNY, CDR2 SVGAGI (reference sequence). The CDR3 loop spans 15 amino acids. With 8 bases clipped from V and 0 bases from J, the junction kept 7 bases outside the gene matches.

The V gene is TRBV28, the J gene TRBJ2-1, with 9 bases that match TRBD1. The V and J ends lost 5 bases and 3 bases, in that order; junction bases with no gene match: 5. The CDR3 covers 15 residues. Germline CDR1 MDHEN, CDR2 SYDVKM. The CDR3 region has the DNA TGTGCCAGCAGTCCCACGGACAGGGGCTACAATGAGCAGTTCTTC. Its translation is CASSPTDRGYNEQFF. The complete variable domain, with remaining parts taken from reference TRBV28 and TRBJ2-1, reads DVKVTQSSRYLVKRTGEKVFLECVQDMDHENMFWYRQDPGLGLRLIYFSYDVKMKEKGDIPEGYSVSREKKERFSLILESASTNQTSMYLCASSPTDRGYNEQFFGPGTRLTVL.

To note about this clone: Its ends do not fully match the called genes, so a read error is possible. This chain connects TRBV9 to TRBJ1-1, with a tentative D call TRBD1 (6 bases). This CDR3 region has 17 residues. Per germline, CDR1 SGDLS and CDR2 YYNGEE. As DNA, the CDR3 is TGTGCCAGCAGCGTAAGTCCCTCAGGGGTTTTGAACTCTGAAGCTTTCTTT. It specifies CASSVSPSGVLNSEAFF.

This clone was recorded once. The CDR3 DNA follows: TGCGCCAGCAGCCCGGCTCTTAGCGGGGAGAACACCGGGGAGCTGTTTTTT. Amino acid sequence: CASSPALSGENTGELFF. This rearrangement joins TRBV5-1 to TRBJ2-2, with 8 bases aligning to TRBD2. The CDR3 extends over 17 amino acids. The junction had 9 bases not matched to a gene; V was cut back by 4 bases and J by 1 base. In germline, CDR1 is SGHRS, CDR2 YFSETQ.

J is TRBJ1-6 and V is TRBV2; 8 bases map to TRBD1. The CDR3 length is 16 residues. CDR1 is SNHLY, CDR2 FYNNEI, per germline. The trim removed 5 bases at V and 6 bases at J, leaving 9 bases unmatched. CDR3 loop: CASSMTSGGSNSPLHF. As DNA, the CDR3 is TGTGCCAGCAGTATGACTTCAGGGGGCTCTAATTCACCCCTCCACTTT.

The CDR3 is CATAKGQTNQPQHF. The CDR3 DNA is TGTGCTACAGCAAAGGGGCAGACCAATCAGCCCCAGCATTTT. The gene calls are TRBV6-5 and TRBJ1-5; D perhaps matches TRBD1 (5 bases). The CDR3 runs 14 residues. Germline V gene data show CDR1 as MNHEY and CDR2 as SVGAGI.

The chain joins TRBV10-1 to TRBJ1-2; maybe TRBD1 (5 bases). V was shortened by 3 bases and J by 7 bases, with 12 bases between the two germline ends. This CDR3 contains 13 residues. The germline V gene has CDR1 WNHNN and CDR2 SYGVQD (reference sequence). The CDR3 here is CASSELQGSGYTF. In DNA form, the CDR3 reads TGCGCCAGCAGTGAACTCCAGGGCTCTGGCTACACCTTC.

The chain couples TRBV3-1 (or the pseudogene TRBV3-2) to TRBJ2-2; no clear D. Germline-derived CDR1 and CDR2 are LGHDT and YNNKEL (reference sequence). V was clipped by 7 bases and J by 3 bases, with 6 bases between them. The CDR3 contains 12 residues. The CDR3 DNA reads as TGTGCCAGCACCTCCTACACCGGGGAGCTGTTTTTT. Translating it yields CASTSYTGELFF.

The rearrangement joins TRBV2 to TRBJ1-5; no reliable D call. This CDR3 region has 12 residues. Between the trimmed V and J ends, which lost 5 bases and 5 bases, there was a span of 7 bases. The germline gives CDR1 SNHLY, CDR2 FYNNEI. Written as DNA, the CDR3 is TGTGCCAGCAGTTACACCGATCAGCCCCAGCATTTT. Its protein product is CASSYTDQPQHF.

This clone was seen a single time. The rearrangement uses TRBV2 and TRBJ2-1, with D perhaps matching TRBD2 (6 bases). V was trimmed by 11 bases and J by 7 bases, leaving 18 bases between them. The CDR3 contains 13 residues. Germline CDR1 SNHLY, CDR2 FYNNEI. CDR3 residues: CAGAGGAGNEQFF. CDR3 sequence (DNA): TGTGCCGGAGCCGGCGGGGCGGGGAATGAGCAGTTCTTC.

The chain is built from TRBV4-1 and TRBJ1-6, with TRBD1 matching 8 bases. With 4 bases clipped from V and 14 bases from J, the junction kept 4 bases outside the gene matches. Per the germline V gene, CDR1 is MGHRA and CDR2 is YSYEKL. The CDR3 contains 12 residues. The CDR3 spells CASSPDRVALHF. The CDR3 DNA is TGCGCCAGCAGCCCGGACAGGGTCGCCCTCCACTTT.

The chain has TRBV6-5 and TRBJ2-7; the D gene is possibly TRBD1 (6 bases). CDR3 length equals 14 residues. V shed 0 bases and J shed 2 bases, with 8 bases lying between them. Germline CDR1 MNHEY, CDR2 SVGAGI. The CDR3 nucleotides are TGTGCCAGCAGTTACTCGGACAGAGCCTACGAGCAGTACTTC. It specifies CASSYSDRAYEQYF.

The V call is TRBV6-4, the J call TRBJ2-1, with a tentative D call TRBD1 (6 bases). Trimming stripped 8 bases from V and 4 bases from J, with 12 bases between. The CDR3 length is 13 residues. Germline CDR1 MRHNA, CDR2 SNTAGT. CDR3 in amino acids: CASGGQSYNEQFF. The CDR3 DNA sequence: TGTGCCAGCGGGGGCCAGTCATACAATGAGCAGTTCTTC.

The V call is TRBV6-2 or TRBV6-3, the J call TRBJ2-1; a possible D gene is TRBD2 (5 bases). The CDR3 spans 12 residues. Trimming removed 6 bases from V and 8 bases from J, with 11 bases in between. Germline-derived CDR1 and CDR2 are MNHEY and SVGEGT. The CDR3 DNA reads TGTGCCAGCAGCCTTCTAGCTTATGAGCAGTTCTTC. Translating it yields CASSLLAYEQFF.

The rearrangement joins TRBV9 to TRBJ1-3, with D possibly matching TRBD1 (6 bases). Deletions cut 4 bases from V and 5 bases from J, with 19 bases between. Looked up from germline, CDR1 is SGDLS and CDR2 is YYNGEE. CDR3 length: 16 amino acids. The CDR3 region is CASSPSGPGERNTIYF. DNA of the CDR3: TGTGCCAGCAGCCCCAGTGGTCCAGGGGAAAGAAACACCATATATTTT.

In its sample, this clone was seen a few times. CDR3 sequence (DNA): TGTGCCAGTAGTATCCGCTCGGGGACAGGCACCGGGGAGCTGTTTTTT. Translated: CASSIRSGTGTGELFF. The V and J genes are TRBV19 and TRBJ2-2, with TRBD1 matching over 8 bases. In germline, CDR1 is LNHDA, CDR2 SQIVND (reference sequence). V dropped 3 bases and J dropped 4; count of bases not matched to a gene: 7. The CDR3 extends over 16 amino acids.

The chain combines TRBV3-1 (or the pseudogene TRBV3-2) with TRBJ1-5; D is perhaps TRBD1 (5 bases). CDR1 is LGHDT, CDR2 YNNKEL, per germline (reference sequence). This CDR3 is built from 15 residues. V was clipped by 1 base and J by 0 bases, with 7 bases between them. In DNA, the CDR3 is TGTGCCAGCAGCCAAGGGACACATAGCAATCAGCCCCAGCATTTT. It encodes CASSQGTHSNQPQHF.

The genes are TRBV28 and TRBJ1-5; D possibly corresponds to TRBD1 (6 bases). The CDR3 extends over 13 amino acids. Germline V gives CDR1 MDHEN, CDR2 SYDVKM. The V end was cut by 7 bases, the J end by 3 bases, with 10 bases between. CDR3 in amino acids: CASTQGNNQPQHF. The CDR3 bases are TGTGCCAGCACCCAGGGGAACAATCAGCCCCAGCATTTT.